This T cell receptor (beta chain) derives from a study of T cell responses to AZD1222 COVID-19 vaccine. The assay was immunoSEQ multiplex PCR, and TCRdb's table has in-frame clones only and misses some. The sample has 160,000 or so clones, 94% seen once. The CDR3 runs 13 residues. V lost 0 bases and J lost 14, with 14 bases in between. CDR1 is SEHNR and CDR2 is FQNEAQ in the germline V gene (reference sequence). The rearrangement joins TRBV7-9 to TRBJ1-3, with D possibly TRBD1 on 5 matching bases. The sequence derives from an adult who received the AZD1222 COVID-19 vaccine. The material sequenced was peripheral blood, taken 28 days after the second AZD1222 dose. The CDR3 is CASSLAGRDRLYF. The CDR3 coding sequence is TGTGCCAGCAGCTTAGCGGGCCGGGACCGACTATATTTT. Drawing the rest from reference TRBV7-9 and TRBJ1-3, the complete variable domain is DTGVSQNPRHKITKRGQNVTFRCDPISEHNRLYWYRQTLGQGPEFLTYFQNEAQLEKSRLLSDRFSAERPKGSFSTLEIQRTEQGDSAMYLCASSLAGRDRLYFGEGSWLTVV.